The 10 T cell receptor beta chains in this list originate from one sample, sequenced in a study of blood T cell repertoires in COVID-19. Libraries were prepared by immunoSEQ multiplex PCR; TCRdb keeps only in-frame clonotypes and omits some of them. This sample has 360,000 or so clones, with around 83% found just once. Sequenced material: PBMCs or T cells enriched from blood (not recorded which). These receptors came from a woman aged 45-65 years who had recovered from COVID-19.

This clone was picked up a small number of times. The chain links TRBV29-1 to TRBJ2-2; 8 positions agree with TRBD1. In germline, CDR1 is SQVTM, CDR2 ANQGSEA. V dropped 3 bases and J dropped 5; count of bases not matched to a gene: 2. This CDR3 spans 13 amino acids. The CDR3 DNA reads TGCAGCGTTGACAGGGGGCTGACCGGGGAGCTGTTTTTT. Translating it yields CSVDRGLTGELFF.

The V gene is TRBV12-3 or TRBV12-4, the J gene TRBJ2-3, with D possibly matching TRBD1 (6 bases). CDR3 length equals 12 residues. Deletions cut 5 bases from V and 5 bases from J, with 8 bases between. For the CDR3, the DNA is TGTGCCAGCAGTCCCAGGGGAGATACGCAGTATTTT. It is translated as CASSPRGDTQYF.

This clone was counted between two and nine times. This chain joins TRBV25-1 and TRBJ2-1, with a possible D match to TRBD2 (8 bases). Germline V gene sequence: CDR1 MGHDK, CDR2 SYGVNS. The CDR3 has 17 residues. Deletions cut 4 bases from V and 2 bases from J, with 18 bases between. This chain's CDR3 is CASSAQRGQGAYNEQFF. For the CDR3, the DNA is TGTGCCAGCAGTGCACAGCGGGGGCAGGGGGCCTACAATGAGCAGTTCTTC.

This chain connects TRBV2 to TRBJ2-7; 14 bases match TRBD2. The length of the CDR3 is 13 residues. Trimming removed 10 bases from V and 3 bases from J; junction bases left unmatched: 2. Germline lookup yields CDR1 SNHLY and CDR2 FYNNEI. The CDR3 protein is CAMTSGRDYEQYF. CDR3 sequence (DNA): TGTGCCATGACTAGCGGGAGGGACTACGAGCAGTACTTC.

The chain carries TRBV7-9 and TRBJ2-2, with a tentative D call TRBD1 (6 bases). The CDR3 sequence is 15 residues long. V lost 5 bases, J lost 7 bases, and 17 bases lay in between. CDR1 and CDR2 from the germline V gene are SEHNR and FQNEAQ (reference sequence). CDR3 bases: TGTGCCAGCAGCACCACCACAGGGTTGGTCGGGGAGCTGTTTTTT. Translation: CASSTTTGLVGELFF.

This chain links TRBV4-3 with TRBJ2-3; 16 bases line up with TRBD2. Germline values: CDR1 LGHNA, CDR2 YSLEER. The CDR3 is 17 amino acids. V shed 5 bases and J 6 bases; nucleotides not matched to a gene: 8. DNA for the CDR3: TGCGCCAGCAGCTATTTGGGACTAGCGGGAGGGCCGGATACGCAGTATTTT. It codes for CASSYLGLAGGPDTQYF.

The V call is TRBV14, the J call TRBJ1-1, with D maybe TRBD1 (5 bases). Germline V CDR1 and CDR2: SGHDN, FVKESK. V was shortened by 4 bases and J by 6 bases, with 12 bases between the two germline ends. The CDR3 loop spans 13 amino acids. The CDR3 DNA reads TGTGCCAGCAGCCGCACCGGAGGGGCTGAAGCTTTCTTT. Amino acids: CASSRTGGAEAFF.

The chain combines TRBV7-9 with TRBJ2-7, with TRBD2 as a possible D gene (6 bases). In germline, CDR1 is SEHNR, CDR2 FQNEAQ (reference sequence). This CDR3 comprises 15 residues. V gave up 0 bases and J gave up 6 bases, with 15 bases separating them. The CDR3 DNA sequence: TGTGCCAGCAGCTTAGCGGCGGGGATGGGTCGCGAGCAGTACTTC. It yields the protein CASSLAAGMGREQYF.

The chain carries TRBV21-1 and TRBJ1-1; TRBD1, the D gene given by the table, was not confirmed from the DNA. TRBV21-1 is a pseudogene locus. The CDR3 spans 14 residues. The CDR3 sequence: CASSKGRLYTEAFF. The CDR3 DNA follows: TGTGCCAGCAGCAAGGGCAGGCTTTACACTGAAGCTTTCTTT.

The rearrangement uses TRBV7-2 and TRBJ2-7, with 7 bases lining up with TRBD1. J was trimmed by 7 bases and V by 3 bases; bases with no gene match: 9. Germline CDR1 is SGHTA and CDR2 is FQGNSA. The CDR3 is 14 amino acids. The CDR3 DNA reads as TGTGCCAGCAGCTTGTCAGGGGGAACGGGGGAGCAGTACTTC. The encoded protein is CASSLSGGTGEQYF.